This T cell receptor beta chain was identified in a study of shared clonotypes between healthy human individuals. Sequencing was performed with immunoSEQ multiplex PCR; in TCRdb, only in-frame clones are kept and a portion is missing. The repertoire holds roughly 2 million clones, with nearly 97% as singletons. The CDR3 sequence is 17 residues long. CDR1 SGHRS and CDR2 YFSETQ come from the germline V gene. V lost 0 bases to trimming and J lost 4 bases; unmatched junction nucleotides: 8. The chain is built from TRBV5-1 and TRBJ1-3; 9 bases match TRBD1. Material for sequencing was naive CD4+ T cells sorted from blood. Documented subset: CD45RA+ positively selected. This receptor was taken from a man aged 18 to 35 in good health. The chain's CDR3 is CASSLGGTGTSGNTIYF. In DNA form, the CDR3 reads TGCGCCAGCAGCTTGGGTGGGACAGGGACATCCGGAAACACCATATATTTT.